The 15 T cell receptor beta chains given below trace back to one sample, sequenced in a study of CD8+ T cells in alopecia areata. Reverse transcription of extracted RNA yielded cDNA, which provided the sequencing template. Using immunoSEQ multiplex PCR, the repertoire was profiled, and TCRdb retains in-frame clones only, with some absent. Of about 180,000 clones listed, around 64% are singletons. The specimen was CD8+ T cells sorted from blood, collected at week 0. These TCRs come from a human donor with alopecia areata.

This clone was observed a few times. The chain is built from TRBV2 and TRBJ2-1, with D possibly matching TRBD1 (6 bases). The CDR3 consists of 13 residues. The V and J ends lost 6 bases and 6 bases respectively, with 12 bases between them. Looked up from germline, CDR1 is SNHLY and CDR2 is FYNNEI. CDR3 DNA sequence: TGTGCCAGCAGCCGGCAGGGGTTCAATGAGCAGTTCTTC. Translating gives CASSRQGFNEQFF.

This clone was detected only a few times. The chain couples TRBV15 to TRBJ2-1; D not resolved. Trimming cost V 0 bases and J 2 bases, with 5 bases left between them. CDR3 length equals 14 residues. Germline CDR1 is LNHNV and CDR2 is YYDKDF (reference sequence). CDR3: CATSRDATYNEQFF. The CDR3 DNA follows: TGTGCCACCAGCAGAGACGCAACCTACAATGAGCAGTTCTTC.

J is TRBJ2-1 and V is TRBV7-9; 7 nucleotides match TRBD1. The germline V gene has CDR1 SEHNR and CDR2 FQNEAQ (reference sequence). CDR3 length equals 12 residues. V trimming: 4 bases; J trimming: 9 bases; junction bases outside the gene matches: 3. The CDR3 DNA reads TGTGCCAGCAGCTCAGGGGGTACTGAGCAGTTCTTC. This encodes CASSSGGTEQFF.

J is TRBJ2-7 and V is TRBV4-1; TRBD1 or TRBD2 may be the D gene (5 bases each). Trimming took off 0 bases at V and 7 bases at J, with 7 bases between the two ends. Germline lookup yields CDR1 MGHRA and CDR2 YSYEKL. The CDR3 has 12 residues. The CDR3 DNA reads TGCGCCAGCAGCCAAGATGGGGGTGAGCAGTACTTC. This encodes CASSQDGGEQYF.

The V and J genes are TRBV27 and TRBJ1-5; D possibly corresponds to TRBD1 (6 bases). Germline assignment: CDR1 MNHEY and CDR2 SMNVEV (reference sequence). The V gene lost 6 bases and the J gene lost 4 bases, with 7 bases spanning the gap. The CDR3 runs 12 residues. CDR3 DNA sequence: TGTGCCAGCAGCACAGGGAATCAGCCCCAGCATTTT. Protein: CASSTGNQPQHF.

This clone was seen more than once but under ten times. The chain carries TRBV29-1 and TRBJ1-4, with TRBD1 identical over 9 bases. The germline V gene has CDR1 SQVTM and CDR2 ANQGSEA. V dropped 0 bases and J dropped 8; count of bases not matched to a gene: 7. This CDR3 is built from 15 residues. CDR3 DNA: TGCAGCGTTGAAGATCTCACAGGGGGCTTAGAAAAACTGTTTTTT. Translating gives CSVEDLTGGLEKLFF.

With respect to this clone: Additional DNA sequences in this sample encode the identical CDR3. The V gene is TRBV30, the J gene TRBJ1-2; the D is unclear. From germline, CDR1 is GTSNPN and CDR2 SVGIG (reference sequence). Trimming shortened V by 2 bases and J by 2 bases, and 6 bases separated the two germline ends. There are 12 residues in the CDR3. The CDR3 region is CAWSSGNYGYTF. CDR3 bases: TGTGCCTGGAGTTCGGGGAACTATGGCTACACCTTC.

V usage is TRBV29-1 and J usage is TRBJ2-7; the match to TRBD1 covers 10 bases. This CDR3 comprises 14 residues. J lost 1 base, V lost 6 bases, and 6 bases had no gene match. Germline V gives CDR1 SQVTM, CDR2 ANQGSEA. This CDR3 is CSVWGTGDSYEQYF. DNA for the CDR3: TGCAGCGTGTGGGGGACAGGGGATTCCTACGAGCAGTACTTC.

V and J are TRBV29-1 and TRBJ1-2, with a tentative D call TRBD1 (5 bases). The V end lost 0 bases, the J end lost 4 bases, and 18 bases lay between the germline ends. The CDR3 loop spans 16 amino acids. Germline assignment: CDR1 SQVTM and CDR2 ANQGSEA. CDR3 in DNA: TGCAGCGTTGAAGATCTTCTTAATAAGGGACCCTATGGCTACACCTTC. It encodes CSVEDLLNKGPYGYTF.

The V and J genes are TRBV2 and TRBJ1-2; no definite D call. V lost 7 bases, J lost 1 base, and 4 bases lay in between. This CDR3 spans 11 amino acids. Germline CDR1 SNHLY, CDR2 FYNNEI. The CDR3 region has the DNA TGTGCCAGCATCAGTAACTATGGCTACACCTTC. The encoded protein is CASISNYGYTF.

This clone has more than one count but fewer than ten. The chain uses TRBV30 and TRBJ2-5, with unresolved D. The V and J ends lost 0 bases and 0 bases respectively, with 11 bases between them. CDR1 and CDR2 (germline): GTSNPN, SVGIG (reference sequence). The CDR3 has 15 residues. CDR3 in amino acids: CAWSVGVRYQETQYF. The CDR3 nucleotides are TGTGCCTGGAGTGTTGGGGTTAGGTACCAAGAGACCCAGTACTTC.

The CDR3: CASRIRGGIQPQHF. In DNA form, the CDR3 reads TGTGCCAGCAGGATCAGGGGAGGTATTCAGCCCCAGCATTTT. The V call is TRBV27, the J call TRBJ1-5; maybe TRBD1 (6 bases). Trimming cost V 6 bases and J 6 bases, with 15 bases left between them. The germline V gene has CDR1 MNHEY and CDR2 SMNVEV (reference sequence). The length of the CDR3 is 14 residues.

V usage is TRBV4-1 and J usage is TRBJ1-2, with D unclear. The CDR3 runs to 15 residues. Germline-derived CDR1 and CDR2 are MGHRA and YSYEKL. V was shortened by 1 base and J by 5 bases, with 14 bases between the two germline ends. The CDR3 DNA reads as TGCGCCAGCAGCCAAGTGGTCGGTCTACGTTATGGCTACACCTTC. It translates to CASSQVVGLRYGYTF.

V usage is TRBV29-1 and J usage is TRBJ1-5; 11 bases align to TRBD1. The CDR3 consists of 14 residues. Germline loops: CDR1 SQVTM, CDR2 ANQGSEA. The J segment lost 6 bases and the V segment lost 2 bases, leaving 3 bases of the junction unmatched. The CDR3 is CSVEPGQGVQPQHF. The CDR3, as DNA: TGCAGCGTTGAACCGGGACAGGGGGTTCAGCCCCAGCATTTT.

The rearrangement joins TRBV5-1 to TRBJ2-5; TRBD2 matches at 8 bases. Germline assignment: CDR1 SGHRS and CDR2 YFSETQ. The CDR3 is 15 residues long. The V segment lost 3 bases and the J segment 2 bases; nucleotides outside the gene matches: 6. CDR3 in DNA: TGCGCCAGCAGCTCTCCGGGGGGGCTGCAAGAGACCCAGTACTTC. This encodes CASSSPGGLQETQYF.